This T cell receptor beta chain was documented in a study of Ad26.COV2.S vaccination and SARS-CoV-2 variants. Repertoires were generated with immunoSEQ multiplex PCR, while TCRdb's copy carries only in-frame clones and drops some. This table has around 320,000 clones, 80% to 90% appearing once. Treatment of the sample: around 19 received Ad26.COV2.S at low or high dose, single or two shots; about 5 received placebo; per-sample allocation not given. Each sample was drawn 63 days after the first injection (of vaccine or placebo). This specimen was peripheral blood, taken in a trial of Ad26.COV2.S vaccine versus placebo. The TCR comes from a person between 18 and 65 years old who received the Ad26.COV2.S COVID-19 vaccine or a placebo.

CDR3 loop: CASSPGPQPQHF. CDR3 bases: TGTGCCAGCTCACCCGGACCCCAGCCCCAGCATTTT. The V gene is TRBV18, the J gene TRBJ1-5; the D is unclear. This CDR3 has 12 residues. The germline CDR1 and CDR2 sequences are KGHSH and LQKENI. The V end lost 3 bases, the J end lost 7 bases, and 7 bases lay between the germline ends.